This T cell receptor beta chain was obtained from a study of cytomegalovirus exposure and HLA in healthy donors. As for the study in general: Researchers previously reported finding 90 million to 130 million unique TCR beta sequences from around 200 million T cells. Study conclusions and caveats: Researchers reportedly found TCR beta sequences accurately predicted most subjects' HLA-A and HLA-B alleles.

Comment on this clone: What it binds is not known.

The PCR was carried out with 60 Vbeta primers and 13 Jbeta primers. Data came from immunoSEQ multiplex PCR; TCRdb stores just in-frame clones and leaves some out. The table shows 130,000 to 150,000 clones, with about 80% occurring only once. Germline assignment: CDR1 SGHNT and CDR2 YENEEA. V lost 3 bases to trimming and J lost 5 bases, with 8 bases between them. The CDR3 is made up of 13 amino acids. The clonotype originates from a man between 40 and 49 years old in good health and CMV-seropositive. Sequencing was performed on PBMCs. The chain carries TRBV11-3 and TRBJ2-4; D gene uncertain. CDR3 sequence reads: CASSFDLENIQYF. CDR3 bases: TGTGCCAGCAGCTTTGACCTAGAAAACATTCAGTACTTC.